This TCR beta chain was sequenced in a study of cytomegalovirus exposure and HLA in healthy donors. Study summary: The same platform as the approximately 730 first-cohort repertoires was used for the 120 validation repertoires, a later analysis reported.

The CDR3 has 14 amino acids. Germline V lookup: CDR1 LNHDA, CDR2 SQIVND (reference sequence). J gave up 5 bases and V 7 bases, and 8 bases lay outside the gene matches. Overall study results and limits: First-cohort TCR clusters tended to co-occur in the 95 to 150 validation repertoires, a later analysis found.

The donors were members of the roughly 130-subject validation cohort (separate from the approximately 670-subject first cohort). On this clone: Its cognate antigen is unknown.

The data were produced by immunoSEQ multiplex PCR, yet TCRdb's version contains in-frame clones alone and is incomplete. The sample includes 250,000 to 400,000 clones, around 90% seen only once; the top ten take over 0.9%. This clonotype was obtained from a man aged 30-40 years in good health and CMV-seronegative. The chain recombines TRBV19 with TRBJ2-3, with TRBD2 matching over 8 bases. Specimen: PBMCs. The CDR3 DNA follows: TGTGCCAGTATGCGGGGGGCGACTGGAGATACGCAGTATTTT. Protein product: CASMRGATGDTQYF.